This T cell receptor beta chain was recorded in a study of patients and donors after allogeneic stem cell transplantation. A single record per CDR3 protein comes from TCRdb applying MiXCR to the RT-PCR reads. The sample holds 800,000 to 1,000,000 distinct CDR3 sequences, approximately 19% seen once. Deletions cut 0 bases from V and 5 bases from J, with 9 bases between. CDR3 size: 15 residues. The germline V gene has CDR1 SGHDT and CDR2 YYEEEE. This receptor was obtained from a human donor who was either an allogeneic HSCT recipient or a stem cell or donor lymphocyte infusion donor (not recorded which). It is not recorded whose cells these are; they may come from a transplant donor. This chain joins TRBV5-6 and TRBJ1-6, with a tentative D call TRBD1 (5 bases). Sequencing was done on a sample of blood, either unsorted or a sorted T cell fraction (not recorded which). The CDR3 DNA sequence: TGTGCCAGCAGCTTGGAGGGGAGGAATAATTCACCCCTCCACTTT. As protein: CASSLEGRNNSPLHF.